This T cell receptor (beta chain) was captured by sequencing in a study of T cells in localized non-small cell lung cancer. Clones were read by immunoSEQ multiplex PCR, and TCRdb kept only the in-frame ones, dropping some. The repertoire has just over 20,000 clones, roughly 84% of them found once; the top ten carry 2.4%. This CDR3 has 14 amino acids. Germline V gives CDR1 SQVTM, CDR2 ANQGSEA. Losses at the gene ends were 3 bases for V and 1 base for J; bases not matched to a gene: 1. This clone was seen just once. The chain combines TRBV29-1 with TRBJ2-5, with 11 bases identical to TRBD1. This specimen consisted of peripheral blood, obtained before any cancer treatment. The source of this sequence is a man between 40 and 70 years old with stage I lung adenocarcinoma. The CDR3 loop is CSVEGQGVQETQYF. CDR3 sequence (DNA): TGCAGCGTTGAGGGACAGGGGGTCCAAGAGACCCAGTACTTC.